Listed below are T cell receptor beta chains from one sample, sequenced in a study of cytomegalovirus exposure and HLA in healthy donors. TCRdb's table, derived via immunoSEQ multiplex PCR, lists solely in-frame clones and lacks some. Seen here are about 200,000 clones, about four fifths observed once, and the top ten hold around 0.1%. Sequencing used PBMCs. These receptors were obtained from a boy between 2 and 10 years old in good health and CMV-seronegative. The CDR3 runs from the conserved cysteine through the conserved F or W. D genes are given only for firm matches. Only some rows state a clone size, as once, few, many or a class for expanded clones.

j_call | d_call | clone_size | v_call | cdr3_aa | cdr3_nt
TRBJ2-7 | . | . | TRBV19 | CASSMGQSYEQYF | TGTGCCAGTAGTATGGGACAATCCTACGAGCAGTACTTC
TRBJ2-7 | TRBD2 | . | TRBV7-2 | CASSSPLRLAGGDYEQYF | TGTGCCAGCAGCTCACCCTTACGCCTAGCGGGGGGGGACTACGAGCAGTACTTC
TRBJ1-6 | TRBD1 | few | TRBV6-5 | CASRPTGASGPHF | TGTGCCAGCAGACCGACAGGGGCCTCTGGGCCCCACTTT
TRBJ1-2 | TRBD1 | . | TRBV5-4 | CASNLQGARYGYTF | TGTGCCAGCAACCTACAGGGGGCGCGCTATGGCTACACCTTC
TRBJ2-1 | . | . | TRBV4-3 | CASSQDQYNEQFF | TGCGCCAGCAGCCAAGATCAGTACAATGAGCAGTTCTTC
TRBJ2-1 | TRBD2 | . | TRBV11-2 | CASSSSGGADEQFF | TGTGCCAGCAGCTCTAGCGGGGGGGCGGATGAGCAGTTCTTC
TRBJ1-4 | . | . | TRBV5-4 | CASSKNNEVSGEKLFF | TGTGCCAGCAGCAAGAATAACGAGGTTTCGGGTGAAAAACTGTTTTTT
TRBJ2-5 | TRBD2 | . | TRBV19 | CASSKGLAGVYQETQYF | TGTGCCAGTAGCAAAGGACTAGCGGGGGTGTACCAAGAGACCCAGTACTTC
TRBJ1-1 | . | . | TRBV5-4 | CASSFGWNTEAFF | TGTGCCAGCAGCTTTGGCTGGAACACTGAAGCTTTCTTT
TRBJ2-1 | . | . | TRBV20-1 | CSARVQYEQFF | TGCAGTGCTAGAGTTCAGTATGAGCAGTTCTTC
TRBJ2-1 | TRBD1 | . | TRBV25-1 | CASKTGAQEQFF | TGTGCCAGCAAGACAGGGGCACAGGAGCAGTTCTTC